A single sample is the source of the 12 T cell receptor beta chains below, sequenced in a study of control samples from healthy donors and cancer patients. Here immunoSEQ multiplex PCR was the method, and the copy in TCRdb shows in-frame clones only, minus some. The sample includes about 85,000 clones, approximately 89% seen only once; the top ten take less than 7%. The sequencing sample was made of blood. These receptors came from a man aged 50 to 59 in good health.

The CDR3 DNA reads as TGTGCCAGCAGCCCGTTAGCGGGGGACCCCAATGAGCAGTTCTTC. It encodes CASSPLAGDPNEQFF. The chain combines TRBV11-2 with TRBJ2-1; 9 nucleotides line up with TRBD2. The ends lost 5 bases at V and 6 bases at J; junction bases unmatched: 8. This CDR3 region has 15 residues. From germline, CDR1 is SGHAT and CDR2 FQNNGV.

The chain has TRBV6-1 and TRBJ2-1; D not certain. This CDR3 has 13 amino acids. Germline CDR1 reads MNHNS; CDR2 reads SASEGT. V lost 1 base, J lost 4 bases, and 5 bases lay in between. CDR3 residues: CASSEDPYNEQFF. DNA of the CDR3: TGTGCCAGCAGTGAAGACCCTTACAATGAGCAGTTCTTC.

The chain recombines TRBV6-2 or TRBV6-3 with TRBJ1-2; TRBD1 agrees at 12 bases. From germline, CDR1 is MNHEY and CDR2 SVGEGT. CDR3 length equals 14 residues. V lost 5 bases and J lost 7; bases outside the gene matches: 5. DNA for the CDR3: TGTGCCAGCAGTCCGGGACAGGGGGCTTTTGGCTACACCTTC. Encoded protein: CASSPGQGAFGYTF.

J is TRBJ1-5 and V is TRBV9; D is undetermined. Trimming took 0 bases from V and 3 from J, leaving 7 bases between them. The length of the CDR3 is 14 residues. Germline lookup yields CDR1 SGDLS and CDR2 YYNGEE. CDR3 loop: CASSVEGNNQPQHF. The CDR3 DNA sequence: TGTGCCAGCAGCGTAGAGGGAAACAATCAGCCCCAGCATTTT. The variable domain in full, completed from reference TRBV9 and TRBJ1-5, reads DSGVTQTPKHLITATGQRVTLRCSPRSGDLSVYWYQQSLDQGLQFLIQYYNGEERAKGNILERFSAQQFPDLHSELNLSSLELGDSALYFCASSVEGNNQPQHFGDGTRLSIL.

This rearrangement joins TRBV6-1 to TRBJ1-6; D gene ambiguous. The CDR3 is 14 amino acids. V was cut by 2 bases and J by 7 bases, with 9 bases left in between. CDR1 and CDR2 (germline): MNHNS, SASEGT. This CDR3 reads CASSEIGNNSPLHF. The CDR3 DNA sequence: TGTGCCAGCAGTGAAATAGGGAACAATTCACCCCTCCACTTT.

This clone rates as medium-sized. The genes are TRBV20-1 and TRBJ1-2; D call uncertain. The germline V gene has CDR1 DFQATT and CDR2 SNEGSKA (reference sequence). CDR3 size: 12 residues. V was trimmed by 3 bases and J by 3 bases, leaving 8 bases between them. CDR3 in DNA: TGCAGTGCTAGTATAAGGGACTATGGCTACACCTTC. It translates to CSASIRDYGYTF.

V usage is TRBV9 and J usage is TRBJ2-2; D ambiguous. Germline assignment: CDR1 SGDLS and CDR2 YYNGEE. CDR3 size: 14 residues. Trimming took 0 bases from V and 4 from J, leaving 7 bases between them. This chain's CDR3 is CASSVGQITGELFF. Here the CDR3 DNA reads TGTGCCAGCAGCGTAGGTCAGATCACCGGGGAGCTGTTTTTT.

The chain employs TRBV9 and TRBJ2-5, with 8 positions matching TRBD2. CDR1 SGDLS and CDR2 YYNGEE come from the germline V gene. V was clipped by 3 bases and J by 5 bases; unmatched bases: 6. This CDR3 region has 14 residues. CDR3 nucleotides: TGTGCCAGCAGCGCCCCCCGGGGGGGCGAGACCCAGTACTTC. Amino acid sequence: CASSAPRGGETQYF. The entire variable domain, with the rest obtained from reference TRBV9 and TRBJ2-5, is as follows: DSGVTQTPKHLITATGQRVTLRCSPRSGDLSVYWYQQSLDQGLQFLIQYYNGEERAKGNILERFSAQQFPDLHSELNLSSLELGDSALYFCASSAPRGGETQYFGPGTRLLVL.

The chain employs TRBV7-9 and TRBJ2-7, with a weak D call TRBD1 (5 bases). The CDR3 sequence is 15 residues long. From germline, CDR1 is SEHNR and CDR2 FQNEAQ (reference sequence). V shed 5 bases and J shed 1 base, with 15 bases lying between them. The CDR3: CASSPNRTTSYEQYF. The CDR3 bases are TGTGCCAGCAGCCCCAACAGGACAACTTCCTACGAGCAGTACTTC.

The rearrangement joins TRBV4-1 to TRBJ2-3; possible D gene TRBD1, 6 bases. The V end lost 0 bases, the J end lost 7 bases, and 14 bases lay between the germline ends. This CDR3 has 15 residues. Germline V lookup: CDR1 MGHRA, CDR2 YSYEKL. The CDR3 protein is CASSQEGQGLNTQYF. The CDR3 DNA reads as TGCGCCAGCAGCCAAGAAGGGCAGGGGTTGAATACGCAGTATTTT.

This chain links TRBV9 with TRBJ1-5, with D possibly matching TRBD1 (6 bases). Trimming took 0 bases from V and 6 from J, leaving 13 bases between them. The CDR3 consists of 15 residues. Looked up from germline, CDR1 is SGDLS and CDR2 is YYNGEE. The CDR3 protein is CASSVGGAVSQPQHF. The CDR3 DNA reads TGTGCCAGCAGCGTAGGGGGGGCAGTCAGTCAGCCCCAGCATTTT.

This CDR3 is CASSPDTGGGQPQHF. The CDR3 DNA sequence: TGTGCCAGCTCACCAGATACAGGGGGAGGTCAGCCCCAGCATTTT. V is TRBV18 and J is TRBJ1-5, with 8 positions matching TRBD1. V trimming: 2 bases; J trimming: 6 bases; junction bases outside the gene matches: 6. The germline V gene encodes CDR1 KGHSH and CDR2 LQKENI. This CDR3 comprises 15 residues.